This T cell receptor beta chain was profiled in a study of blood T cell repertoires in COVID-19. Study-wide background: Collection of acute and convalescent COVID-19 samples took place in the United States, Italy and Spain. In each case, the material was cDNA or gDNA derived from T cells, B-cell-depleted T cells, or PBMCs.

In the original processing: Estimation of nucleated cell counts relied on the amplification of reference gene primers. TCRdb's table, derived via immunoSEQ multiplex PCR, lists solely in-frame clones and lacks some. V and J calls and clone size are as listed in that table; D and trimming were resolved from the DNA. Found here are some 90,000 clones, 80% to 90% of them singletons; the top ten hold over 7%. Germline CDR1 and CDR2: SGHDT and YYEEEE. V was clipped by 3 bases and J by 5 bases; unmatched bases: 9. The CDR3 contains 17 residues. The receptor was isolated from a man aged 45-65 years with acute or convalescent COVID-19. Sequencing was done on a sample of peripheral blood. The chain joins TRBV5-6 to TRBJ2-2; 11 positions match TRBD2. CDR3 residues: CASSSPTSGGRTGELFF. CDR3 DNA: TGTGCCAGCAGCTCCCCTACTAGCGGGGGAAGAACCGGGGAGCTGTTTTTT.